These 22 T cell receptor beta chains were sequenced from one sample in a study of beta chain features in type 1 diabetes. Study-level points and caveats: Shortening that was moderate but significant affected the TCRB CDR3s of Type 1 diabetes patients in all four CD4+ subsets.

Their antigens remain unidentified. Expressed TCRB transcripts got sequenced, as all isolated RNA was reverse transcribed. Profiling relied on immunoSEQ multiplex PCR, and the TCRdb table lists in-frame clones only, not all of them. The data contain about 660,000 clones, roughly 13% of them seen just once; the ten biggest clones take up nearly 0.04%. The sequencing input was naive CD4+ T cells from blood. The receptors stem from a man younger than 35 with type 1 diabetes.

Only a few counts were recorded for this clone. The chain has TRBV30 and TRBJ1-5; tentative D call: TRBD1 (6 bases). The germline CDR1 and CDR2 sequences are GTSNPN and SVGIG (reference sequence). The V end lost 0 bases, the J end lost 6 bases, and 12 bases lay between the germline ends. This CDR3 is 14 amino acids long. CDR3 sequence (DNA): TGTGCCTGGAGTGTCTTACAGGGAGGTCAGCCCCAGCATTTT. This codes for CAWSVLQGGQPQHF. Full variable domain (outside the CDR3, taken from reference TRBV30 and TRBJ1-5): SQTIHQWPATLVQPVGSPLSLECTVEGTSNPNLYWYRQAAGRGLQLLFYSVGIGQISSEVPQNLSASRPQDRQFILSSKKLLLSDSGFYLCAWSVLQGGQPQHFGDGTRLSIL.

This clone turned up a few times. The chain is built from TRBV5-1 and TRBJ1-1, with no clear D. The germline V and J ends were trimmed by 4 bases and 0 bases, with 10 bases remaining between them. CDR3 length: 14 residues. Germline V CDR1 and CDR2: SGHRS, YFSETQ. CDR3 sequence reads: CASSPWTVNTEAFF. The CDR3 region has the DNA TGCGCCAGCAGCCCGTGGACGGTGAACACTGAAGCTTTCTTT.

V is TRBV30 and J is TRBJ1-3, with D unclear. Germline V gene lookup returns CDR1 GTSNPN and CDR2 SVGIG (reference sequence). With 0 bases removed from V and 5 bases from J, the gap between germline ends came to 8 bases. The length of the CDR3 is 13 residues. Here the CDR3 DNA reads TGTGCCTGGAGTGTAAACAGCCGAAACACCATATATTTT. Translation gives CAWSVNSRNTIYF.

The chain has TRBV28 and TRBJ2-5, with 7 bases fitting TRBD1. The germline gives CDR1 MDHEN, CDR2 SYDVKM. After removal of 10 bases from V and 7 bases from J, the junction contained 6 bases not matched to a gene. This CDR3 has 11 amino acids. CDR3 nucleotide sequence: TGTGCCACCGGACAGGCGGCGACCCAGTACTTC. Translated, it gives CATGQAATQYF. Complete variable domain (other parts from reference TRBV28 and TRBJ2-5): DVKVTQSSRYLVKRTGEKVFLECVQDMDHENMFWYRQDPGLGLRLIYFSYDVKMKEKGDIPEGYSVSREKKERFSLILESASTNQTSMYLCATGQAATQYFGPGTRLLVL.

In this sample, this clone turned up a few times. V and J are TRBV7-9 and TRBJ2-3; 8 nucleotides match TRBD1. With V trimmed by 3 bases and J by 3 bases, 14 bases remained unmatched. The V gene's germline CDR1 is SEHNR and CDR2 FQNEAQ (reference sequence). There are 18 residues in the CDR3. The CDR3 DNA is TGTGCCAGCAGCTTTGCTGGACAGGGTTCAAGGGGTACAGATACGCAGTATTTT. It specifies CASSFAGQGSRGTDTQYF.

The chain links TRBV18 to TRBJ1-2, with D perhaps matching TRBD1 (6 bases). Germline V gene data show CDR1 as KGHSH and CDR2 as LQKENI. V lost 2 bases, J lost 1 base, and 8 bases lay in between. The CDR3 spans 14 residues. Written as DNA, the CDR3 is TGTGCCAGCTCACCAGGGGGCTTTAACTATGGCTACACCTTC. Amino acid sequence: CASSPGGFNYGYTF.

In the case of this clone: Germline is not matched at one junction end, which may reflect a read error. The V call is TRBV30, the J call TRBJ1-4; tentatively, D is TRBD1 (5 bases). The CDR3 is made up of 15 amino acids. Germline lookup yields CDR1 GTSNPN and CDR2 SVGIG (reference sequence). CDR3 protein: CAWSVMRGANEKLFF. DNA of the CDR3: TGTGCCTGGAGTGTCATGAGAGGGGCTAACGAAAAACTGTTTTTT.

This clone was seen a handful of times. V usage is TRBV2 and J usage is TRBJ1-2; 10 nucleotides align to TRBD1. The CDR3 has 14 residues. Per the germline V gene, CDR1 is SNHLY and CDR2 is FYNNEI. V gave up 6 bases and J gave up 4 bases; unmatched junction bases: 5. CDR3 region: CASRGTGAGYGYTF. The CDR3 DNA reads TGTGCCAGCAGGGGGACAGGGGCTGGCTATGGCTACACCTTC. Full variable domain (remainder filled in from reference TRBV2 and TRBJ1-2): EPEVTQTPSHQVTQMGQEVILRCVPISNHLYFYWYRQILGQKVEFLVSFYNNEISEKSEIFDDQFSVERPDGSNFTLKIRSTKLEDSAMYFCASRGTGAGYGYTFGSGTRLTVV.

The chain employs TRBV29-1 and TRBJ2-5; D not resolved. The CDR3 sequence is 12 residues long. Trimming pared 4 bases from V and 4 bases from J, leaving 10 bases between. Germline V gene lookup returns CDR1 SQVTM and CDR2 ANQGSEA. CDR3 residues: CSVADGRETQYF. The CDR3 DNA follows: TGCAGCGTTGCGGACGGTAGAGAGACCCAGTACTTC.

The CDR3 DNA follows: TGTGCCAGCAGTCGCCCCCCGGTCCCCAATCAGCCCCAGCATTTT. Its translation is CASSRPPVPNQPQHF. V usage is TRBV6-5 and J usage is TRBJ1-5; D gene unclear. The V gene lost 5 bases and the J gene lost 3 bases, with 14 bases spanning the gap. CDR3 length equals 15 residues. CDR1 and CDR2 from the germline V gene are MNHEY and SVGAGI.

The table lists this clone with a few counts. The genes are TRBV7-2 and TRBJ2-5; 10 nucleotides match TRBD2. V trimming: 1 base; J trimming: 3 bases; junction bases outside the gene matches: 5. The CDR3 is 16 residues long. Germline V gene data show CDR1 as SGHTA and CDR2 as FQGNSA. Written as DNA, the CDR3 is TGTGCCAGCAGCTTAGTATGGCTAGCGGGAGAAGAGACCCAGTACTTC. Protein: CASSLVWLAGEETQYF.

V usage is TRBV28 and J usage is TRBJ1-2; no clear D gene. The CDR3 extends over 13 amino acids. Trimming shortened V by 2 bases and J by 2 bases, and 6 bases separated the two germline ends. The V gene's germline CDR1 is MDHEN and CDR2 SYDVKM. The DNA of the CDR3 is TGTGCCAGCAGTTTAATTAGGAACTATGGCTACACCTTC. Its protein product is CASSLIRNYGYTF.

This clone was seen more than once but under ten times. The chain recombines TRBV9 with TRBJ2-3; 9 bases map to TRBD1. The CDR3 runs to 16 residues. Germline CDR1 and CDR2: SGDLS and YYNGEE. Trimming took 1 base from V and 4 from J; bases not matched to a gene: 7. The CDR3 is CASSVWRDRDADTQYF. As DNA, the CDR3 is TGTGCCAGCAGCGTATGGAGGGACAGGGATGCAGATACGCAGTATTTT.

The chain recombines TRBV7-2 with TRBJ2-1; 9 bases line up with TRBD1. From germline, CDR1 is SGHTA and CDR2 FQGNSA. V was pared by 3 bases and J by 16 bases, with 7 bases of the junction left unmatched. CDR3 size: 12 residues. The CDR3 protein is CASSFPGQGLFF. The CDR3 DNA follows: TGTGCCAGCAGCTTCCCGGGACAGGGTCTCTTCTTC.

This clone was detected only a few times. CDR3 sequence: CAWSAGTSGSEQFF. CDR3 nucleotides: TGTGCCTGGAGTGCGGGGACTAGCGGGAGTGAGCAGTTCTTC. The rearrangement links TRBV30 to TRBJ2-1; 14 nucleotides line up with TRBD2. The germline V gene encodes CDR1 GTSNPN and CDR2 SVGIG (reference sequence). V was pared by 1 base and J by 9 bases, with 2 bases of the junction left unmatched. The CDR3 contains 14 residues.

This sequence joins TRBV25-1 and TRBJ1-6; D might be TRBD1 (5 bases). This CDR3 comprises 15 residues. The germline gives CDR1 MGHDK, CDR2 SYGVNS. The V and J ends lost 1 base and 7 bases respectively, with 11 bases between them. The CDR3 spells CASSESQKGNSPLHF. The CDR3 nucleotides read TGTGCCAGCAGTGAATCTCAAAAGGGGAATTCACCCCTCCACTTT. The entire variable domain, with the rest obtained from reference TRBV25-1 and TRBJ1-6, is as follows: EADIYQTPRYLVIGTGKKITLECSQTMGHDKMYWYQQDPGMELHLIHYSYGVNSTEKGDLSSESTVSRIRTEHFPLTLESARPSHTSQYLCASSESQKGNSPLHFGNGTRLTVT.

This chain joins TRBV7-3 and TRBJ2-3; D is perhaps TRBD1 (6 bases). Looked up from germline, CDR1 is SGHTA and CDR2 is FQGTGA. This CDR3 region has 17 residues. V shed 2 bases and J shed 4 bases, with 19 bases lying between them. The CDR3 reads CASSLEGGRGFADTQYF. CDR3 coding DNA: TGTGCCAGCAGCTTAGAAGGCGGCAGGGGTTTTGCAGATACGCAGTATTTT.

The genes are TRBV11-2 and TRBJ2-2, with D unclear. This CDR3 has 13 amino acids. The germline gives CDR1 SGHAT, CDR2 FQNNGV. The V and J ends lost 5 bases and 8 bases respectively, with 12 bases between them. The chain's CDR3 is CASSLIGAGELFF. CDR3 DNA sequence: TGTGCCAGCAGCCTTATTGGTGCGGGGGAGCTGTTTTTT. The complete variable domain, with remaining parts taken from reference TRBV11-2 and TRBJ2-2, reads EAGVAQSPRYKIIEKRQSVAFWCNPISGHATLYWYQQILGQGPKLLIQFQNNGVVDDSQLPKDRFSAERLKGVDSTLKIQPAKLEDSAVYLCASSLIGAGELFFGEGSRLTVL.

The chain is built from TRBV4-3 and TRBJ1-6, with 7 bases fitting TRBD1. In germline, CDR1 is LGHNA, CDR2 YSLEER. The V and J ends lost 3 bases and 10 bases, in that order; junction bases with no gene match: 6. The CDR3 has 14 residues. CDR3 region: CASSHRTGESPLHF. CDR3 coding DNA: TGCGCCAGCAGCCATCGGACAGGTGAATCACCCCTCCACTTT.

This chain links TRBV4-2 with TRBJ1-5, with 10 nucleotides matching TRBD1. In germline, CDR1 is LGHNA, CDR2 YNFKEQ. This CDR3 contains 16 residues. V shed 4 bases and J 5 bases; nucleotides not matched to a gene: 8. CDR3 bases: TGTGCCAGCAGCCCAGAAATGGGACAGGGGCATCAGCCCCAGCATTTT. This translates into CASSPEMGQGHQPQHF.

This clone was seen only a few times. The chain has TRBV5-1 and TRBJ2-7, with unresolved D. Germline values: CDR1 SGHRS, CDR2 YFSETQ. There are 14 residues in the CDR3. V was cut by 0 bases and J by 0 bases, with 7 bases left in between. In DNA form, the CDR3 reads TGCGCCAGCAGCTTGGAGGCTAGCTCCTACGAGCAGTACTTC. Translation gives CASSLEASSYEQYF. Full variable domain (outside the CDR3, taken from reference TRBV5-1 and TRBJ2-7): KAGVTQTPRYLIKTRGQQVTLSCSPISGHRSVSWYQQTPGQGLQFLFEYFSETQRNKGNFPGRFSGRQFSNSRSEMNVSTLELGDSALYLCASSLEASSYEQYFGPGTRLTVT.

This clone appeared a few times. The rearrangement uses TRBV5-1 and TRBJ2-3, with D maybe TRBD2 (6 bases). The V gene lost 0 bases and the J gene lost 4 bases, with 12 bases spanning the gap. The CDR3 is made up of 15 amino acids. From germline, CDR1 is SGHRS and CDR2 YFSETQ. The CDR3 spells CASSLDGGFPDTQYF. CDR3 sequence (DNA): TGCGCCAGCAGCTTGGACGGGGGATTCCCAGATACGCAGTATTTT.